This T cell receptor (beta chain) was identified during a study of radiotherapy plus CTLA-4 blockade in lung cancer. Study context: Across the patients, objective responses occurred in approximately 17%, and disease control in under 40%.

CDR1 is LNHDA, CDR2 SQIVND, per germline (reference sequence). The CDR3 has 14 amino acids. V was pared by 3 bases and J by 5 bases, with 13 bases between. The repertoire was sequenced with immunoSEQ multiplex PCR; TCRdb's copy has only in-frame clones and lacks some. The sample yields 45,000 to 55,000 clones, approximately 90% seen once. For this clone: Its specificity is not known.

General study findings and limits: Interferon-beta, together with early blood T cell clone dynamics, reportedly best predicted response. Tumor-derived TCR clones expanded in blood after radiotherapy plus ipilimumab.

Focal radiation was given together with CTLA-4 blockade (ipilimumab) to patients with chemo-refractory metastatic non-small-cell lung cancer. The TCR was taken from a human donor with non-small cell lung cancer whose response to radiotherapy plus ipilimumab could not be evaluated. The V and J genes are TRBV19 and TRBJ1-1; D possibly corresponds to TRBD1 (5 bases). The sample here was peripheral blood, taken from a patient treated with radiotherapy plus ipilimumab. This CDR3 reads CASSIYPGGTEAFF. The DNA for the CDR3 is TGTGCCAGTAGTATCTATCCGGGGGGGACTGAAGCTTTCTTT.